This TCR beta chain appears in the sequencing data of a study of chemoradiotherapy in HPV16-positive cancers (dated by TCRdb to between 2021 and 2024). The study in broad terms: Using functional T-cell assays on cells from a couple of HPV16-positive patients, the researchers defined candidate HPV-specific T-cell clones and common TCR motifs. The study asked whether T-cell immunity to the HPV oncoproteins E6 and E7 changes during chemoradiotherapy and whether this immunity affects survival. Next, the candidate HPV-specific TCRs and motifs were followed in TCR repertoires from approximately 87 patients with HPV-related cancers.

The method behind the library was the immunoSEQ multiplex PCR assay. The table comes from immuneACCESS by way of TCRdb, which keeps in-frame sequences with V and J called. Part of the clones is missing from these tables; in studies checked, under half for an unresolved V gene and the rest for unknown reasons. The sample contains a few thousand clones, 70% to 80% of them found a single time. The ten top clones hold around 5.8% of the sample. The investigation overall reported the following: Expansion of candidate HPV-specific clones and E7-related TCR motifs was observed in the tumor microenvironment during treatment, whereas no such expansion was observed for non-HPV-specific T cells. The functional definition of HPV-specific T cells was derived from only a couple of HPV16-positive patients, and the survival association was reported for HPV16-positive patients. In HPV16-positive patients, expansion of HPV-responsive T cells during chemoradiotherapy was found to be associated with improved recurrence-free survival.

CDR1 and CDR2 were assigned from the germline V gene as SNHLY and FYNNEI. V drops 6 bases and J drops 8 bases, leaving 11 bases in between. Including the terminal cysteine and phenylalanine, the CDR3 comprises 12 residues. The sequence is cut down to CDR3 DNA, 36 bases in frame from base 1. Repertoires were sampled multiple times during chemoradiotherapy, which allowed clonal expansion in the tumor microenvironment to be followed. As for this clone: Its antigen has not been determined. No per-base quality is available; no much larger clone lies one base away.

Recombination joined TRBV2 with TRBJ2-1; no D gene is confidently identified. The receptor was isolated from a human donor with HPV-associated anogenital cancer. The sequencing here drew on tumor tissue, taken from a patient who underwent chemoradiotherapy. The CDR3 region reads CASRALGHEQFF. The DNA sequence is TGTGCCAGCAGGGCCCTAGGGCATGAGCAGTTCTTC.